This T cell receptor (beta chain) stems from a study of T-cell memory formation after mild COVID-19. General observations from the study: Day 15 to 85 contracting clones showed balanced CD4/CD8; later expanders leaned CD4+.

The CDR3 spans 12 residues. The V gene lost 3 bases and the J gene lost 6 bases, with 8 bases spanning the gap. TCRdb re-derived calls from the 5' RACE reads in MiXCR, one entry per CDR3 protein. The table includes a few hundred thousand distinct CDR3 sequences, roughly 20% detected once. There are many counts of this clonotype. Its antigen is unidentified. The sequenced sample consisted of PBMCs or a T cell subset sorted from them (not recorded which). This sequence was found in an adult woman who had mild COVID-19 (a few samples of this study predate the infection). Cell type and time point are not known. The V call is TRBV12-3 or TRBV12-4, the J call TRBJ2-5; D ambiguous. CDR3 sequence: CASSFPSQTQYF. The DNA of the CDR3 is TGTGCCAGCAGTTTCCCATCGCAGACCCAGTACTTC.